Following are 14 T cell receptor beta chains from one sample sequenced in a study of ipilimumab plus nivolumab after autologous stem cell transplantation. Sequencing used immunoSEQ multiplex PCR; TCRdb keeps in-frame clones, though not all of them. The table has several thousand clones, under 85% seen once. The material sequenced was PBMCs, taken in a trial of ipilimumab plus nivolumab as post-transplant consolidation. These receptors were obtained from a male donor with multiple myeloma.

Sample share makes this clone large. V is TRBV7-2 and J is TRBJ2-5; 8 bases agree with TRBD2. Germline CDR1 is SGHTA and CDR2 is FQGNSA. V lost 4 bases to trimming and J lost 4 bases; unmatched junction nucleotides: 8. The CDR3 length is 15 residues. This CDR3 is CASSSRTSIGETQYF. For the CDR3, the DNA is TGTGCCAGCAGCTCACGGACTAGCATCGGAGAGACCCAGTACTTC.

The chain uses TRBV27 and TRBJ2-5, with D possibly being TRBD1 (6 bases). V lost 2 bases to trimming and J lost 2 bases, with 12 bases between them. The CDR3 is 15 residues long. Germline V gene sequence: CDR1 MNHEY, CDR2 SMNVEV (reference sequence). The CDR3 here is CASSLQGTLQETQYF. The CDR3 nucleotides are TGTGCCAGCAGTTTACAGGGGACACTTCAAGAGACCCAGTACTTC.

The chain recombines TRBV7-2 with TRBJ1-2, with 9 bases that match TRBD1. J was trimmed by 0 bases and V by 4 bases; bases with no gene match: 6. The CDR3 runs 16 residues. Germline CDR1 SGHTA, CDR2 FQGNSA. DNA of the CDR3: TGTGCCAGCAGCTCTCGACAGGGGGTAGCTAACTATGGCTACACCTTC. This encodes CASSSRQGVANYGYTF. The whole variable domain, remainder taken from reference TRBV7-2 and TRBJ1-2, is GAGVSQSPSNKVTEKGKDVELRCDPISGHTALYWYRQSLGQGLEFLIYFQGNSAPDKSGLPSDRFSAERTGGSVSTLTIQRTQQEDSAVYLCASSSRQGVANYGYTFGSGTRLTVV.

The chain carries TRBV7-2 and TRBJ2-4; 7 bases line up with TRBD1. The V gene end was trimmed by 2 bases and the J gene end by 4 bases; junction bases not matched to a gene: 5. The CDR3 loop spans 15 amino acids. The germline V gene has CDR1 SGHTA and CDR2 FQGNSA. The chain's CDR3 is CASSLIGQVKNIQYF. DNA for the CDR3: TGTGCCAGCAGCTTAATAGGACAGGTTAAAAACATTCAGTACTTC. The complete variable domain, with remaining parts taken from reference TRBV7-2 and TRBJ2-4, reads GAGVSQSPSNKVTEKGKDVELRCDPISGHTALYWYRQSLGQGLEFLIYFQGNSAPDKSGLPSDRFSAERTGGSVSTLTIQRTQQEDSAVYLCASSLIGQVKNIQYFGAGTRLSVL.

The chain couples TRBV9 to TRBJ2-7, with D hard to call. CDR1 SGDLS and CDR2 YYNGEE come from the germline V gene. There are 14 residues in the CDR3. With 0 bases removed from V and 6 bases from J, the gap between germline ends came to 13 bases. The CDR3 here is CASSVGHAPGEQYF. The CDR3 region has the DNA TGTGCCAGCAGCGTAGGGCATGCCCCCGGCGAGCAGTACTTC.

V usage is TRBV7-9 and J usage is TRBJ2-1, with D unresolved. The CDR3 is made up of 13 amino acids. V was clipped by 5 bases and J by 7 bases, with 12 bases between them. The germline gives CDR1 SEHNR, CDR2 FQNEAQ (reference sequence). CDR3 sequence reads: CASSPTPGNEQFF. As DNA, the CDR3 is TGTGCCAGCAGCCCAACGCCGGGTAATGAGCAGTTCTTC.

The chain is built from TRBV27 and TRBJ2-7; no definite D call. The CDR3 runs to 17 residues. Trimming removed 2 bases from V and 2 bases from J, with 19 bases in between. In germline, CDR1 is MNHEY, CDR2 SMNVEV (reference sequence). CDR3 bases: TGTGCCAGCAGTTTAATGGCCCTTATAGACCGACCCTACGAGCAGTACTTC. This encodes CASSLMALIDRPYEQYF.

This sequence joins TRBV5-1 and TRBJ2-3; D ambiguous. The CDR3 length is 12 residues. The V and J ends lost 4 bases and 5 bases respectively, with 8 bases between them. Germline assignment: CDR1 SGHRS and CDR2 YFSETQ. The CDR3 nucleotides read TGCGCCAGCAGCCCGATAGGAGATACGCAGTATTTT. Translating gives CASSPIGDTQYF.

The chain combines TRBV4-1 with TRBJ1-4; 7 nucleotides agree with TRBD1. The junction had 16 bases not matched to a gene; V was cut back by 1 base and J by 8 bases. This CDR3 contains 18 residues. Per the germline V gene, CDR1 is MGHRA and CDR2 is YSYEKL. For the CDR3, the DNA is TGCGCCAGCAGCCAAGCGCCTCCAGGGACAGTCGGAGGAGAAAAACTGTTTTTT. The encoded protein is CASSQAPPGTVGGEKLFF.

The chain couples TRBV7-3 to TRBJ2-2; D not certain. V lost 3 bases to trimming and J lost 6 bases, with 11 bases between them. Per germline, CDR1 SGHTA and CDR2 FQGTGA. This CDR3 has 14 amino acids. Here the CDR3 DNA reads TGTGCCAGCAGCTTGGGCCCGGGTGCCGGGGAGCTGTTTTTT. Encoded protein: CASSLGPGAGELFF.

The V call is TRBV4-2, the J call TRBJ2-5; 9 nucleotides agree with TRBD2. The CDR3 contains 16 residues. Germline assignment: CDR1 LGHNA and CDR2 YNFKEQ. Trimming at V came to 4 bases and at J to 1 base, leaving 7 bases not matched to a gene. Written as DNA, the CDR3 is TGTGCCAGCAGCCTTACCGCGGGGGGGGCCCAAGAGACCCAGTACTTC. This translates into CASSLTAGGAQETQYF.

This clone occurred a few times. This rearrangement joins TRBV28 to TRBJ2-3, with 14 bases that match TRBD2. Germline CDR1 and CDR2: MDHEN and SYDVKM. The V and J ends lost 5 bases and 2 bases, in that order; junction bases with no gene match: 18. The CDR3 spans 21 residues. The CDR3: CASSLHRTSGGPFSITDTQYF. CDR3 bases: TGTGCCAGCAGTCTTCACCGGACTAGCGGGGGGCCCTTTTCAATCACAGATACGCAGTATTTT. The complete variable domain, with remaining parts taken from reference TRBV28 and TRBJ2-3, reads DVKVTQSSRYLVKRTGEKVFLECVQDMDHENMFWYRQDPGLGLRLIYFSYDVKMKEKGDIPEGYSVSREKKERFSLILESASTNQTSMYLCASSLHRTSGGPFSITDTQYFGPGTRLTVL.

The V call is TRBV15, the J call TRBJ2-5, with 12 bases fitting TRBD2. The V gene's germline CDR1 is LNHNV and CDR2 YYDKDF (reference sequence). V shed 1 base and J 5 bases; nucleotides not matched to a gene: 5. The CDR3 has 16 amino acids. The CDR3 DNA follows: TGTGCCACCAGCAGAGGTCCTAGCGGGGGGGCGGAGACCCAGTACTTC. Translation gives CATSRGPSGGAETQYF.

The chain is built from TRBV7-3 and TRBJ2-3, with D perhaps matching TRBD2 (6 bases). The germline V gene encodes CDR1 SGHTA and CDR2 FQGTGA. V lost 2 bases, J lost 5 bases, and 11 bases lay in between. The CDR3 length is 14 residues. CDR3 sequence: CASSLVGGKDTQYF. In DNA, the CDR3 is TGTGCCAGCAGCTTAGTCGGGGGAAAAGATACGCAGTATTTT. Combining the CDR3 with reference TRBV7-3 and TRBJ2-3 gives the whole variable domain GAGVSQTPSNKVTEKGKYVELRCDPISGHTALYWYRQSLGQGPEFLIYFQGTGAADDSGLPNDRFFAVRPEGSVSTLKIQRTERGDSAVYLCASSLVGGKDTQYFGPGTRLTVL.